The next 14 T cell receptor beta chains were all read from a single sample in a study of control samples from healthy donors and cancer patients. TCRdb keeps only in-frame clones here, not all; method: immunoSEQ multiplex PCR. The sample carries about 100,000 clones, 85% to 95% recorded once. Material: blood. These receptors all stem from a man aged 18 to 35 in good health.

This chain joins TRBV27 and TRBJ1-6; tentative D call: TRBD1 (6 bases). The germline V gene encodes CDR1 MNHEY and CDR2 SMNVEV (reference sequence). Trimming cost V 0 bases and J 7 bases, with 10 bases left between them. The CDR3 is made up of 15 amino acids. The CDR3 DNA sequence: TGTGCCAGCAGTTTATCTGTGACAGGCAATTCACCCCTCCACTTT. Protein product: CASSLSVTGNSPLHF.

The rearrangement uses TRBV7-8 and TRBJ2-3; the D gene is possibly TRBD2 (5 bases). V dropped 1 base and J dropped 0 bases, with 8 bases sitting between them. CDR3 length: 15 residues. The germline V gene encodes CDR1 SGHVS and CDR2 FQNEAQ. This CDR3 is CASSLGPGSTDTQYF. CDR3 coding DNA: TGTGCCAGCAGCTTAGGCCCGGGAAGCACAGATACGCAGTATTTT.

The CDR3 protein is CASSPTFGDYGYTF. CDR3 coding DNA: TGCGCCAGCAGCCCCACCTTTGGGGACTATGGCTACACCTTC. The chain links TRBV5-1 to TRBJ1-2; D is ambiguous. Between the trimmed V and J ends, which lost 4 bases and 3 bases, there was a span of 13 bases. This CDR3 contains 14 residues. The germline V gene encodes CDR1 SGHRS and CDR2 YFSETQ. The complete variable domain, with remaining parts taken from reference TRBV5-1 and TRBJ1-2, reads KAGVTQTPRYLIKTRGQQVTLSCSPISGHRSVSWYQQTPGQGLQFLFEYFSETQRNKGNFPGRFSGRQFSNSRSEMNVSTLELGDSALYLCASSPTFGDYGYTFGSGTRLTVV.

The chain is built from TRBV4-3 and TRBJ2-1, with D hard to call. The CDR3 spans 15 residues. Germline V gene data show CDR1 as LGHNA and CDR2 as YSLEER. The germline V and J ends were trimmed by 0 bases and 1 base, with 7 bases remaining between them. CDR3 protein: CASSQDGPSYNEQFF. The CDR3 DNA follows: TGCGCCAGCAGCCAAGATGGGCCGTCCTACAATGAGCAGTTCTTC.

This chain connects TRBV10-1 to TRBJ1-6; tentative D call: TRBD1 (5 bases). Germline V CDR1 and CDR2: WNHNN, SYGVQD (reference sequence). The CDR3 has 12 residues. The V and J ends lost 8 bases and 7 bases respectively, with 9 bases between them. DNA of the CDR3: TGCGCCAGCGGGACGGGGAATTCACCCCTCCACTTT. Translating gives CASGTGNSPLHF.

This chain connects TRBV13 to TRBJ1-3, with 7 bases matching TRBD1. This CDR3 has 15 residues. Trimming removed 5 bases from V and 0 bases from J; junction bases left unmatched: 4. Germline assignment: CDR1 PRHDT and CDR2 FYEKMQ (reference sequence). The DNA for the CDR3 is TGTGCCAGCAGCCAGGGACAGTTCTCTGGAAACACCATATATTTT. Amino acid sequence: CASSQGQFSGNTIYF.

The gene calls are TRBV2 and TRBJ1-5; D uncertain. V was clipped by 6 bases and J by 0 bases, with 12 bases between them. The CDR3 has 15 residues. CDR1 is SNHLY, CDR2 FYNNEI, per germline. Written as DNA, the CDR3 is TGTGCCAGCAGGAGCTCAGGTCATAGCAATCAGCCCCAGCATTTT. This gives the protein CASRSSGHSNQPQHF.

CDR3 amino acids: CASSLGEIEAFF. CDR3 in DNA: TGTGCCAGCAGTTTAGGGGAGATTGAAGCTTTCTTT. The V gene is TRBV12-3 or TRBV12-4, the J gene TRBJ1-1, with D unclear. The CDR3 contains 12 residues. The V end was cut by 1 base, the J end by 7 bases, with 7 bases between.

V and J are TRBV6-2 or TRBV6-3 and TRBJ2-1; no definite D call. The CDR3 contains 13 residues. The V end was cut by 6 bases, the J end by 5 bases, with 11 bases between. CDR1 is MNHEY, CDR2 SVGEGT, per germline. In nucleotides, the CDR3 is TGTGCCAGCAGCCTGACAAGCGACAATGAGCAGTTCTTC. As protein: CASSLTSDNEQFF.

J is TRBJ2-7 and V is TRBV19, with D possibly being TRBD1 (6 bases). V was pared by 5 bases and J by 0 bases, with 11 bases between. This CDR3 spans 14 amino acids. Germline V gene data show CDR1 as LNHDA and CDR2 as SQIVND (reference sequence). CDR3: CASSLGGASYEQYF. DNA for the CDR3: TGTGCCAGTAGTCTAGGGGGAGCCTCCTACGAGCAGTACTTC.

The chain joins TRBV6-2 or TRBV6-3 to TRBJ2-7; TRBD2 might be the D (5 bases). The CDR3 runs to 14 residues. From germline, CDR1 is MNHEY and CDR2 SVGEGT. Trimming cost V 0 bases and J 5 bases, with 11 bases left between them. The CDR3 spells CASSYSMGSDEQYF. The DNA for the CDR3 is TGTGCCAGCAGTTACTCGATGGGGAGCGACGAGCAGTACTTC.

This rearrangement joins TRBV19 to TRBJ1-5, with a possible D match to TRBD1 (6 bases). Germline loops: CDR1 LNHDA, CDR2 SQIVND (reference sequence). The CDR3 runs 16 residues. Trimming took off 5 bases at V and 1 base at J, with 15 bases between the two ends. CDR3 sequence (DNA): TGTGCCAGTAGTGTACAGGGATCTGGGAGCAATCAGCCCCAGCATTTT. It yields the protein CASSVQGSGSNQPQHF.

The chain combines TRBV2 with TRBJ1-6; 8 bases match TRBD1. The junction had 6 bases not matched to a gene; V was cut back by 8 bases and J by 6 bases. The germline V gene has CDR1 SNHLY and CDR2 FYNNEI. The CDR3 covers 14 residues. This chain's CDR3 is CASHGQGGNSPLHF. For the CDR3, the DNA is TGTGCCAGCCATGGACAGGGAGGTAATTCACCCCTCCACTTT.

The chain recombines TRBV18 with TRBJ2-5; D is ambiguous. CDR1 and CDR2 from the germline V gene are KGHSH and LQKENI. The CDR3 has 15 residues. V was trimmed by 6 bases and J by 0 bases, leaving 14 bases between them. For the CDR3, the DNA is TGTGCCAGCTCCCTCCGCCGGGCAGACCAAGAGACCCAGTACTTC. This translates into CASSLRRADQETQYF.